The present entry profiles one T cell receptor beta chain with its context. This entry belongs to a study of prognosis after radiotherapy for stage I lung cancer. The CDR3 consists of 21 residues. V shed 7 bases and J 3 bases; nucleotides not matched to a gene: 22. Germline V gene sequence: CDR1 MDHEN, CDR2 SYDVKM. Amplification of TCR beta CDR3 from genomic DNA used two-round multiplex PCR. Primers (each specific to one TRBV or TRBJ gene) were used in first-round PCR. A single record per CDR3 protein comes from TCRdb applying MiXCR to the multiplex PCR reads. The sample consists of 30,000 or so distinct CDR3 sequences, around 40% of them appearing once.

This sequence joins TRBV28 and TRBJ2-3; 13 nucleotides line up with TRBD2. This clonotype was sampled from a donor at least 50 years old with non-small cell lung cancer. Sequenced here: PBMCs, sampled before or after stereotactic body radiation therapy (not recorded which). CDR3 residues: CASTPLPGPQALAGGTDTQYF. The CDR3 DNA reads TGTGCCAGCACTCCCCTACCGGGACCTCAGGCACTAGCGGGAGGGACAGATACGCAGTATTTT.